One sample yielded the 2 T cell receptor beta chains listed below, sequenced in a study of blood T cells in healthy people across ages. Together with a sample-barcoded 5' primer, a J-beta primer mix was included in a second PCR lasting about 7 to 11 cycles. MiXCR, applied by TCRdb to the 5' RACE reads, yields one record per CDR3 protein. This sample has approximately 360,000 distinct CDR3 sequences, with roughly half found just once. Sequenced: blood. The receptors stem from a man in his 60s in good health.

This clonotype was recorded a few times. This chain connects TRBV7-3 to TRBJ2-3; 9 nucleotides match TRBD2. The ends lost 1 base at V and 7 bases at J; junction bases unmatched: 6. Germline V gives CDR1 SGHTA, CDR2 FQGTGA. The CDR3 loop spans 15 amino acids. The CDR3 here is CASSLMAGGLYTQYF. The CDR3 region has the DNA TGTGCCAGCAGCTTAATGGCGGGAGGGTTATATACGCAGTATTTT.

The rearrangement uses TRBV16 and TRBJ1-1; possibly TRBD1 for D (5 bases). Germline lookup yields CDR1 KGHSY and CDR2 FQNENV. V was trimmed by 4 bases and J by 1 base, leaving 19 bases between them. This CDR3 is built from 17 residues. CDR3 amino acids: CASSLMALGHPNTEAFF. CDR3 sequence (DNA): TGTGCCAGCAGCCTTATGGCCCTCGGACACCCGAACACTGAAGCTTTCTTT.